This T cell receptor (beta chain) stems from a study of cytomegalovirus exposure and HLA in healthy donors (dated by TCRdb to about 2017). In the study overall: In an earlier analysis of roughly 500 of the donors, 276 Gb of sequence data and just under 120 million unique TCR beta sequences from about 179 million T cells were reported. An early release covering roughly 640 HLA-typed donors comprised about 300 gigabases of sequencing data and around 80 million unique TCR sequences. The genetic ancestry cluster associated with self-reported Caucasian donors included about 84% of the roughly 380 genotyped donors. The study aimed to test whether signatures of past pathogen exposure could be identified by cataloging public T cell receptors. Using immunosequencing, the study profiled T cell repertoires from about 610 subjects and related those repertoires to cytomegalovirus serostatus. A separate validation cohort of over a hundred different subjects was used in addition to the approximately 670-subject first cohort. To predict cytomegalovirus infection status, the study brought together high-throughput TCR immunosequencing, statistical association of individual TCRs with disease status, and machine learning. In a later analysis, previously published TCR beta repertoires from about 670 donors were re-analyzed and high-resolution HLA genotyping was added so that TCR occurrence patterns could be studied. The later analysis used no new phenotypic data to find candidate immune exposures, relying instead on TCR beta sequences and their occurrence across donors. An earlier analysis of several hundred of the donors used high-throughput TCR beta sequencing to judge whether each TCR beta V gene segment behaved as functional or pseudogenic. Donor age, sex, ethnicity and CMV serostatus were compiled together with the repertoire data. A later genetic analysis took genome-wide SNP genotypes for about 55% of the roughly 670 donors and used that subset as a discovery cohort. Every discovery cohort repertoire had been produced on one sequencing platform. Both class I and class II loci were covered by HLA typing, at four-digit resolution. The number of typed donors differed by locus: roughly 620-630 for A, B, C, DRB1 and DQB1; roughly 510 for DQA1; about 600 for DPA1; and approximately 450 for DPB1. Five DR-DQ haplotypes were treated as single units for association and clustering because of strong linkage in the cohort. On average, roughly 240,000 unique TCR beta nucleotide sequences were sequenced per donor among 398 genotyped donors of the cohort, with 15% to 20% of those sequences being non-productive. Study-wide conclusions, independent of this receptor: Compared with the roughly 670-donor mean, donors in an Asian-associated ancestry cluster had fewer N-insertions in productive TCRs, according to a later genetic analysis. Roughly uniform sequencing depth across donors was assumed in presence/absence analyses, although this assumption may not hold. A further reported finding was that TCR beta sequences accurately predicted the HLA-A and HLA-B alleles for most subjects in the first cohort. While some public TCRs were present in many individuals, most TCR sequences turned up only very rarely across donors. In a later analysis, HLA-associated TCR beta chains showed more clonal expansion and lower generation probabilities than non-associated chains that were equally common. Some IMGT-functional V segments, including TRBV6-2 and TRBV6-3, could not be told apart with the 87-base-pair reads, so those segments were excluded. In a later analysis, the rate of TCR association differed among HLA loci, with DRB1 alleles having the most associated TCRs and HLA-C alleles having the fewest. An association between a missense DCLRE1C variant and V-gene and J-gene trimming of TCR beta chains was found in a later genetic analysis and replicated in an independent cohort. This cohort had only TCR beta chains sequenced, and the lack of alpha or paired-chain data limited which features could be detected. At a false discovery rate of 0.05, a later analysis linked about 16,000 TCR beta sequences to specific HLA alleles. Because HLA typing was unavailable for some donors at each locus, only the typed subset was used in association tests. In the study, 150 to 200 TCR beta chains were listed as associated with cytomegalovirus. Because counts were too low, about 15 rarely observed V segments, including chromosome 9 orphons, were left out of the earlier analysis of about 620 of the donors. For the cohort, immune exposure information was limited to CMV serostatus. Linkage disequilibrium might explain the correlated functional status among segregating V segments, but an unknown experimental factor could not be ruled out. A later analysis reported that several top co-occurrence clusters appeared linked to parvovirus B19, influenza, CMV and Epstein-Barr virus. A group of highly shared sequence variants was considered likely to be a technical artifact of the sequencing pipeline. The authors suggested that the approach could potentially be extended to other disease states and immunological phenotypes. An earlier analysis of 450 to 750 of the donors showed that most TCR beta V segments appeared in productive rearrangements either about 87% or about 30% of the time, which broadly matched IMGT annotations. Most CMV-associated TCR beta chains appeared to be HLA-restricted in a later analysis, and the HLA associations seemed to be driven largely by CMV exposure. The classifier was reported to diagnose cytomegalovirus status with high specificity and sensitivity in both the original cohort and the validation cohort. Strong co-occurrence of HLA alleles, especially DR and DQ, made assigning TCR associations to individual alleles difficult. In vitro tests confirmed that three of the cytomegalovirus-associated TCR beta chains recognize cytomegalovirus antigens.

The receptor library was made with the immunoSEQ multiplex PCR assay. The multiplex PCR relied on a mix of 60 forward primers for TCR Vbeta segments and 13 reverse primers for TCR Jbeta segments. The CDR3 region of rearranged TCR beta genes was amplified from genomic DNA by a multiplex PCR assay. On the Illumina HiSeq System, the amplified TCR beta libraries were sequenced as 87-base-pair reads. As for the authors' bioinformatics: A later analysis counted some 74 million unique TCR beta chains across the 670 or so repertoires, and roughly 9.9 million of these chains were shared by at least two donors. To remove PCR and sequencing errors, raw reads were error-corrected and collapsed into unique sequences using a nearest-neighbor algorithm that merged closely related sequences. Alignment of CDR3 sequences to IMGT reference sequences was used to assign V, D and J gene segments. For a sequence to be retained, a match of at least six nucleotides to both a V gene segment and a J gene segment was required. A rearrangement was called productive if the CDR3 had no stop codons and remained in frame with V and J, and every other rearrangement was called non-productive. Following IMGT convention, CDR3 was defined as the stretch from the second conserved V-encoded cysteine to the conserved J-encoded phenylalanine. In an earlier analysis of roughly 610 of the donors, sequences lacking an unambiguous match to a single V gene segment were excluded. An earlier analysis of approximately 590 of the donors called V segments functional above 56.7% productive rearrangements and segregating when the between-donor standard deviation exceeded 5%. A statistical classification framework was built to diagnose cytomegalovirus status from the catalog of TCR beta chain sequences. A later analysis assigned V and J genes by comparing TCR nucleotide sequences with IMGT/GENE-DB human TR gene sequences. In a later analysis, CDR3 sequences and most-parsimonious VDJ recombination scenarios were assigned using the TCRdist pipeline. In a later analysis, every TCR beta chain was defined by the combination of its CDR3 amino acid sequence and its V-gene family, and reads without a unique V-gene family were dropped. To address suspected cross-contamination and a sequencing artifact, a later analysis removed a few hundred highly shared, low-generation-probability nucleotide sequences. In a later analysis, a clonal expansion index was calculated for each public chain from normalized within-repertoire ranks of inferred template counts. In a later analysis, generation probabilities were computed with a VDJ recombination model fitted to out-of-frame rearrangements, and the resulting probabilities were checked against IGoR. A later analysis scored TCR-TCR, TCR-HLA and TCR-CMV co-occurrence with hypergeometric tests, applying a repertoire-size bias correction to TCR pairs. In a later analysis, false discovery rates were estimated by permuting HLA or CMV assignments 20 times. In a later analysis, co-occurring TCRs were grouped using DBSCAN, and TCRdist sequence similarity was added for clustering within HLA-allele-positive subsets. Co-occurrence clustering excluded repertoires with fewer than 30,000 or more than 120,000 public chains, plus five with anomalous nucleotide sharing. The immuneACCESS repertoire file appears here via TCRdb, limited to in-frame rearrangements. These files lack a portion of the clones; in checked studies, under half of the deficit traces to unresolved V genes, and the cause of the others is not known. V and J calls and clone size are given by that table; D and trimming were obtained from the DNA. The sample table holds just over 150,000 clones, of which around 84% were seen once. Of the sample, around 2.1% is held by the ten largest clones.

Remarks on this clone: Which antigen it targets is not known. It has no much larger one-base neighbor in the sample; base qualities were not kept.

The cohort was made up of hundreds of healthy bone marrow donors. Cohort members were all nominally healthy when sampled, although unrecorded immune exposures were likely present. The donor was CMV seropositive and belonged to the group of about 290 seropositive cohort members. A peripheral blood sample was provided by each donor, and peripheral blood mononuclear cells were used for TCR beta sequencing. Genomic DNA extraction from the blood cell samples was performed with the Qiagen DNeasy Blood Extraction Kit. Compared with germline, V lacks 2 bases and J lacks 6 bases; bases without a gene match: 8. Reading from cysteine to phenylalanine, the CDR3 counts 16 amino acids. The only DNA kept is the CDR3, 48 bases in frame from the first base. Based on the germline V gene, the CDR1 and CDR2 sequences are SGHRS and YFSETQ.

The sample comprised PBMCs. The V and J segments used are TRBV5-1 and TRBJ1-6, and TRBD1 aligns with 7 junction nucleotides. The sequence derives from a man aged 18 to 29 in good health and CMV-seropositive. The CDR3 amino acid sequence is: CASSFAPGQSNSPLHF. The nucleotide sequence reads TGCGCCAGCAGCTTCGCCCCGGGACAGAGTAATTCACCCCTCCACTTT.